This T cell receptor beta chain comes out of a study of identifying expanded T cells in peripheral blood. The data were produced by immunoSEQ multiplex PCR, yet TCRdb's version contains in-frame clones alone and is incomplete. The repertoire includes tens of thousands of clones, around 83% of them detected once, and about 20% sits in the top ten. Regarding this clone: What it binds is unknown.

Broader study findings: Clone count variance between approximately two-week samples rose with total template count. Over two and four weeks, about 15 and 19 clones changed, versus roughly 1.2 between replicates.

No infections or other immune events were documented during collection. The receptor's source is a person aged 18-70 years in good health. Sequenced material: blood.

The CDR3 is CASSQDHGAGGPGETQYF. The CDR3, as DNA: TGCGCCAGCAGCCAAGATCACGGAGCGGGGGGGCCGGGGGAGACCCAGTACTTC. The genes are TRBV4-1 and TRBJ2-5; 10 bases map to TRBD2. There are 18 residues in the CDR3. V trimming: 0 bases; J trimming: 5 bases; junction bases outside the gene matches: 12. Germline loops: CDR1 MGHRA, CDR2 YSYEKL.